The clone carrying this T cell receptor (beta chain) was counted only a few times. The antigen remains unidentified. The source of the sample is a study of T cell repertoires in cytomegalovirus infection. Findings and limits, study-wide: Identification of carriers of CMV plus the relevant HLA was achieved through cumulative public TCR beta family frequency. The ex vivo response showed dominance by HLA-C-restricted CMV-specific TCR beta clonotypes.

From germline, CDR1 is MNHNS and CDR2 SASEGT. The CDR3 spans 14 residues. V was pared by 6 bases and J by 0 bases, with 2 bases of the junction left unmatched. TCRdb reprocessed the reads via MiXCR and lists one record per CDR3 protein. This table holds 740,000 or so distinct CDR3 sequences, roughly 35% found once. The specimen sequenced was PBMCs. This clonotype originated in a human donor in good health (CMV status not recorded). Some clones in this sample may be carry-over from other donors' samples. J is TRBJ2-3 and V is TRBV6-1; TRBD1 agrees at 8 bases. The CDR3 DNA reads as TGTGCCAGCAGGACAGGGGCTAGCACAGATACGCAGTATTTT. It yields the protein CASRTGASTDTQYF.